This T cell receptor (beta chain) stems from a study of blood T cell repertoires in COVID-19. Overall study: COVID-19 samples, acute and convalescent, were from the United States, Italy and Spain.

The germline V gene encodes CDR1 MDHEN and CDR2 SYDVKM. CDR3 size: 17 residues. Trimming cost V 5 bases and J 3 bases, with 19 bases left between them. The table came from immunoSEQ multiplex PCR; TCRdb's copy has only in-frame clones and leaves some out. The sample contains more than 250,000 clones, roughly 84% of which appear only once. The source of this sequence is a man aged 45-60 years with active or convalescent COVID-19. V and J are TRBV28 and TRBJ2-2; TRBD2 might be the D (6 bases). Sequenced: peripheral blood. CDR3: CASSRGVSGTDTGELFF. The CDR3 nucleotides are TGTGCCAGCAGTCGCGGCGTTTCCGGGACTGACACCGGGGAGCTGTTTTTT.